This T cell receptor (beta chain) is from a study of graft-versus-host responses after intestinal transplantation. Study background: After anti-thymocyte globulin induction, recipients took tacrolimus and steroids for 2 to 3 years.

Germline CDR1 and CDR2: SGDLS and YYNGEE. V lost 3 bases to trimming and J lost 0 bases; unmatched junction nucleotides: 0. The CDR3 extends over 14 amino acids. Study outcomes and limitations: Peak levels of circulating GvH clones tracked with early post-transplant HvG declines.

Notes on this clone: Its antigen remains unidentified.

Measured with immunoSEQ multiplex PCR; TCRdb has only the in-frame clones, and not every one. The sample contains tens of thousands of clones, around 90% of which appear only once. The origin of this receptor is a human donor who was the organ donor for an intestinal transplant. This material consisted of unstimulated CD4+ T cells sorted from spleen or lymph node cells, taken before transplant. The gene calls are TRBV9 and TRBJ2-1; 7 nucleotides match TRBD1. In DNA form, the CDR3 reads TGTGCCAGCAGCGACAGGGGCTCCTACAATGAGCAGTTCTTC. This codes for CASSDRGSYNEQFF.